The entry below describes one T cell receptor (beta chain). Its antigen is still unknown. This specimen belongs to a study of cytomegalovirus exposure and HLA in healthy donors. About the research overall: Among the 398 genotyped donors, 81% were placed in the Caucasian-associated ancestry cluster. Study findings and constraints: Earlier analysis found most TCR beta V segments productive about 90% or about 30% of the time.

Amplification used 60 Vbeta primers and 13 Jbeta primers. Generated by immunoSEQ multiplex PCR, the TCRdb table keeps only in-frame clones and is missing some. Among about 150,000 clones, 68% were seen once, and the ten largest hold about 4.1%. The specimen sequenced was PBMCs. The clonotype originates from a man aged 60 to 69 in good health and CMV-seronegative.

This CDR3 is CAWSVFPGGLTEAFF. The CDR3 DNA reads TGTGCCTGGAGTGTATTTCCAGGGGGGCTCACTGAAGCTTTCTTT. The chain uses TRBV30 and TRBJ1-1; 7 bases align to TRBD1. There are 15 residues in the CDR3. The V segment lost 0 bases and the J segment 4 bases; nucleotides outside the gene matches: 8. Per germline, CDR1 GTSNPN and CDR2 SVGIG (reference sequence).